This record concerns one T cell receptor beta chain sequence. What it recognizes is unknown. The data stem from a study of response to subunit inactivated influenza vaccine. CDR3 length equals 14 residues. The germline V and J ends were trimmed by 0 bases and 4 bases, with 10 bases remaining between them. Germline CDR1 ENHRY, CDR2 SYGVKD. Study-wide points: T cells newly recruited by each seasonal influenza vaccination are few, the authors suggested.

TCRdb re-analysed the RT-PCR reads in MiXCR, keeping a single row per CDR3 protein. The repertoire holds some 500,000 distinct CDR3 sequences, approximately 17% seen once, with 3% to 3.5% in the top ten. The rearrangement uses TRBV10-3 and TRBJ2-7; D possibly corresponds to TRBD2 (5 bases). The sequence was collected from a man aged 45 to 70 who received an inactivated influenza vaccine. This material consisted of CD4+ T cells sorted from PBMCs, taken around 2 years after vaccination. CDR3 sequence reads: CAISESSSRYEQYF. The CDR3, as DNA: TGTGCCATCAGTGAGTCATCTAGCCGGTACGAGCAGTACTTC.